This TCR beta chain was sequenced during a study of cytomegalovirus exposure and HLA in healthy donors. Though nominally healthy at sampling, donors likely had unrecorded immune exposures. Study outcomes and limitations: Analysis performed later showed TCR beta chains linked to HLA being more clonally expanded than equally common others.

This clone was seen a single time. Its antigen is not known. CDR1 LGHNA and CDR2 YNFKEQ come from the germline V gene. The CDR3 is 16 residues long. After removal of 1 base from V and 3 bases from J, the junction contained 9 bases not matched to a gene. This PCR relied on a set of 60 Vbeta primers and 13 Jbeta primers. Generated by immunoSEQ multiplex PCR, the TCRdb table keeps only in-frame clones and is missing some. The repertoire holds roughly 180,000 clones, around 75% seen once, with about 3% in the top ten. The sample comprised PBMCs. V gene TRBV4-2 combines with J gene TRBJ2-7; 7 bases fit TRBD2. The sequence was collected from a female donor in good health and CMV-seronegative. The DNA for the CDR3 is TGTGCCAGCAGCCAAGCTCGAACTAGCGTGCTCTACGAGCAGTACTTC. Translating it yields CASSQARTSVLYEQYF.